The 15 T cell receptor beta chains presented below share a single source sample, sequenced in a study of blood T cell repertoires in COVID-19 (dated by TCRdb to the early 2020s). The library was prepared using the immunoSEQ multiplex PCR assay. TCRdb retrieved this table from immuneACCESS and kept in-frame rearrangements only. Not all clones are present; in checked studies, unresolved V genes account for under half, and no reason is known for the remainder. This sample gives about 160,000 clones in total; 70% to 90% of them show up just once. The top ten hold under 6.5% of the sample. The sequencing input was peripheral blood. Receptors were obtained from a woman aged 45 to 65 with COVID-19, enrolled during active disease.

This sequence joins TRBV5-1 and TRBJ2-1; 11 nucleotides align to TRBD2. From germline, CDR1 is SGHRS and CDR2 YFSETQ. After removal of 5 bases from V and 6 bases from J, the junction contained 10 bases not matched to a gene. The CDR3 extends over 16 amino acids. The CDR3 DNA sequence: TGCGCCAGCAGAAATTCCCTAGCGGGGGGTCGCAATGAGCAGTTCTTC. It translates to CASRNSLAGGRNEQFF.

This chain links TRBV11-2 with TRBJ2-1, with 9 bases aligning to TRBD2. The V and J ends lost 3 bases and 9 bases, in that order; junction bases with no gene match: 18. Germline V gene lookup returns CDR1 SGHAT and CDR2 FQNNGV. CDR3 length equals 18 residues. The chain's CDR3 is CASSLAESWVRGGSEQFF. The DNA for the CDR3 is TGTGCCAGCAGCTTGGCCGAGAGTTGGGTGCGGGGGGGGTCTGAGCAGTTCTTC.

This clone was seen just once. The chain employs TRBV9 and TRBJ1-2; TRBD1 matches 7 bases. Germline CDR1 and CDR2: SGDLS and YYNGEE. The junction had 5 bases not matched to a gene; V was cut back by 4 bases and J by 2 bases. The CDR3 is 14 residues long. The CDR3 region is CASSPGDRNYGYTF. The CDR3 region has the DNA TGTGCCAGCAGCCCTGGGGACAGAAACTATGGCTACACCTTC.

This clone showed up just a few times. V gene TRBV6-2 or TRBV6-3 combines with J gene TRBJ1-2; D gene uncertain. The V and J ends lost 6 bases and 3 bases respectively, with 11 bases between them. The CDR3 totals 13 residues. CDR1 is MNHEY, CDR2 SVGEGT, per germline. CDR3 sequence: CASSPTRDYGYTF. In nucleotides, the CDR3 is TGTGCCAGCAGCCCGACGAGGGACTATGGCTACACCTTC.

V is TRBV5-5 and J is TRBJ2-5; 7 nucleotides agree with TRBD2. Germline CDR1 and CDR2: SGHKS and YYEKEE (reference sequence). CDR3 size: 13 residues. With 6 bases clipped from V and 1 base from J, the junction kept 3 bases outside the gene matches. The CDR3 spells CASTSGGQETQYF. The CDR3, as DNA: TGTGCCAGCACCTCGGGGGGCCAAGAGACCCAGTACTTC.

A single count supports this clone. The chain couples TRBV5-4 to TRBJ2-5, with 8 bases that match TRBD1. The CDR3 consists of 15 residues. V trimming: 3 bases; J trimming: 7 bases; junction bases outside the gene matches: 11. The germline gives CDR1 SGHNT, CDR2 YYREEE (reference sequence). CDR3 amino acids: CASSSGGTGPGTQYF. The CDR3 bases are TGTGCCAGCAGCTCCGGTGGGACAGGACCGGGGACCCAGTACTTC.

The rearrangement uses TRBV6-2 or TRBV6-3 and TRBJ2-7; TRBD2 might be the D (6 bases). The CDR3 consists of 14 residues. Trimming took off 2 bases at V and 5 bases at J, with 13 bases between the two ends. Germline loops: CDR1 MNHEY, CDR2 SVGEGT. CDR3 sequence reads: CASSYGGASHEQYF. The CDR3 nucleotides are TGTGCCAGCAGTTACGGAGGGGCCAGCCACGAGCAGTACTTC.

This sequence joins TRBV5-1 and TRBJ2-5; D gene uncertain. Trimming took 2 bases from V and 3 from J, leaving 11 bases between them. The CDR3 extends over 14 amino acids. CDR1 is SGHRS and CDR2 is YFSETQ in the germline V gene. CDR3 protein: CASSFDSREETQYF. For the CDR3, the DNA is TGCGCCAGCAGCTTTGATAGCAGAGAAGAGACCCAGTACTTC. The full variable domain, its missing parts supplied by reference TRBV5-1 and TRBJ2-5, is KAGVTQTPRYLIKTRGQQVTLSCSPISGHRSVSWYQQTPGQGLQFLFEYFSETQRNKGNFPGRFSGRQFSNSRSEMNVSTLELGDSALYLCASSFDSREETQYFGPGTRLLVL.

DNA for the CDR3: TGTGCCACCAGCAGAGAAACTGGGACAGGGGGCTACGAGCAGTACTTC. Protein: CATSRETGTGGYEQYF. This sequence joins TRBV15 and TRBJ2-7; TRBD1 matches 11 bases. V lost 0 bases to trimming and J lost 3 bases; unmatched junction nucleotides: 4. The CDR3 totals 16 residues. CDR1 is LNHNV and CDR2 is YYDKDF in the germline V gene (reference sequence). Together with reference TRBV15 and TRBJ2-7, the CDR3 gives the full variable domain: DAMVIQNPRYQVTQFGKPVTLSCSQTLNHNVMYWYQQKSSQAPKLLFHYYDKDFNNEADTPDNFQSRRPNTSFCFLDIRSPGLGDTAMYLCATSRETGTGGYEQYFGPGTRLTVT.

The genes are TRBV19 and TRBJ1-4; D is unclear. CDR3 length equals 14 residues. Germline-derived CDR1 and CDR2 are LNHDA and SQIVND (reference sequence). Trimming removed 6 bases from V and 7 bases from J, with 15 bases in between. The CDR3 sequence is CASRGAEGVEKLFF. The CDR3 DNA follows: TGTGCCAGTAGAGGCGCGGAGGGTGTTGAAAAACTGTTTTTT.

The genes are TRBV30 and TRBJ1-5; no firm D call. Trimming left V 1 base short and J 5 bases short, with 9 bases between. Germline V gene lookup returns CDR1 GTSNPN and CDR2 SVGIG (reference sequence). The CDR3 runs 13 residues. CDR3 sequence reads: CAWSGQFDQPQHF. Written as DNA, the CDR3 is TGTGCCTGGAGTGGGCAGTTCGATCAGCCCCAGCATTTT. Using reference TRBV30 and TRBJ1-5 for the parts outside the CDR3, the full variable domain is SQTIHQWPATLVQPVGSPLSLECTVEGTSNPNLYWYRQAAGRGLQLLFYSVGIGQISSEVPQNLSASRPQDRQFILSSKKLLLSDSGFYLCAWSGQFDQPQHFGDGTRLSIL.

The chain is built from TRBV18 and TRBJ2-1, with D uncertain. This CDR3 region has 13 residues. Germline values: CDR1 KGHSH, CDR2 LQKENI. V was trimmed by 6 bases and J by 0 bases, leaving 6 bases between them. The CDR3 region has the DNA TGTGCCAGCTCCTTGAGCTCCTACAATGAGCAGTTCTTC. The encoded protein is CASSLSSYNEQFF.

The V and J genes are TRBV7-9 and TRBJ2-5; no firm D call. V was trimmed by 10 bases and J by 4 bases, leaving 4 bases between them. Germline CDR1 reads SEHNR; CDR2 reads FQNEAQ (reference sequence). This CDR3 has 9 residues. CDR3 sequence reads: CATRETQYF. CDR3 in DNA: TGTGCCACTCGAGAGACCCAGTACTTC.

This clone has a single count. The DNA of the CDR3 is TGTGCCAGCAGCTTAAAAGGGACAGTCTCTAACGAGCAGTACTTC. Its translation is CASSLKGTVSNEQYF. This chain joins TRBV11-1 and TRBJ2-7; 7 bases are a match to TRBD1. After removal of 2 bases from V and 5 bases from J, the junction contained 9 bases not matched to a gene. CDR3 size: 15 residues. Germline V CDR1 and CDR2: SGHAT, FQDESV (reference sequence).

For the CDR3, the DNA is TGTGCCAGCAGCCCCGAGACAGGCAGCTCCTACGAGCAGTACTTC. Protein: CASSPETGSSYEQYF. The chain is built from TRBV9 and TRBJ2-7; possibly TRBD1 for D (6 bases). V lost 4 bases and J lost 0, with 14 bases in between. CDR3 length: 15 amino acids. The V gene's germline CDR1 is SGDLS and CDR2 YYNGEE.